These 7 T cell receptor beta chains originate from one sample sequenced in a study of blood T cell repertoires in COVID-19. The protocol was immunoSEQ multiplex PCR, while the TCRdb copy is restricted to in-frame clones and leaves out a portion. The profile shows about 150,000 clones, roughly 80% of them singletons. Sequencing used PBMCs or T cells enriched from blood (not recorded which). Receptors originate from a woman aged 45-59 years who had recovered from COVID-19.

The gene calls are TRBV28 and TRBJ1-1; 9 bases line up with TRBD1. Germline loops: CDR1 MDHEN, CDR2 SYDVKM. With 8 bases clipped from V and 5 bases from J, the junction kept 9 bases outside the gene matches. The CDR3 covers 14 residues. Here the CDR3 DNA reads TGTGCCAGCGATTCCCTGACAGGGGGAACTGAAGCTTTCTTT. This sequence encodes CASDSLTGGTEAFF. The full variable domain, rest sourced from reference TRBV28 and TRBJ1-1, is DVKVTQSSRYLVKRTGEKVFLECVQDMDHENMFWYRQDPGLGLRLIYFSYDVKMKEKGDIPEGYSVSREKKERFSLILESASTNQTSMYLCASDSLTGGTEAFFGQGTRLTVV.

The chain recombines TRBV7-9 with TRBJ1-2; unclear D gene. The germline V and J ends were trimmed by 5 bases and 4 bases, with 8 bases remaining between them. Germline lookup yields CDR1 SEHNR and CDR2 FQNEAQ (reference sequence). This CDR3 has 12 amino acids. The CDR3 nucleotides read TGTGCCAGCAGCCAAAGGAGCTATGGCTACACCTTC. This translates into CASSQRSYGYTF.

V and J are TRBV7-9 and TRBJ2-2, with 7 bases aligning to TRBD1. The junction had 15 bases not matched to a gene; V was cut back by 6 bases and J by 2 bases. Germline CDR1 reads SEHNR; CDR2 reads FQNEAQ (reference sequence). There are 18 residues in the CDR3. The CDR3 DNA follows: TGTGCCAGCAGTCGACCCCCTCCGGGACAGAATAACACCGGGGAGCTGTTTTTT. Translated: CASSRPPPGQNNTGELFF.

The chain links TRBV6-6 to TRBJ1-6; 10 bases agree with TRBD1. The J segment lost 4 bases and the V segment lost 2 bases, leaving 2 bases of the junction unmatched. This CDR3 comprises 16 residues. Germline lookup yields CDR1 MNHNY and CDR2 SVGAGI (reference sequence). The CDR3 spells CASSYRTGGYNSPLHF. CDR3 bases: TGTGCCAGCAGTTACCGGACAGGGGGATATAATTCACCCCTCCACTTT.

The rearrangement uses TRBV19 and TRBJ2-4, with D unclear. The length of the CDR3 is 14 residues. The germline gives CDR1 LNHDA, CDR2 SQIVND (reference sequence). The V and J ends lost 4 bases and 4 bases respectively, with 11 bases between them. In nucleotides, the CDR3 is TGTGCCAGTAGTAGGCCAGGCGAAAAAAACATTCAGTACTTC. Translated, it gives CASSRPGEKNIQYF.

The gene calls are TRBV6-5 and TRBJ1-1; D unclear. Per the germline V gene, CDR1 is MNHEY and CDR2 is SVGAGI. Trimming stripped 4 bases from V and 0 bases from J, with 12 bases between. The CDR3 length is 15 residues. The CDR3 DNA reads TGTGCCAGCAGTTCTCTAGGCCTGATGAACACTGAAGCTTTCTTT. This codes for CASSSLGLMNTEAFF.

The rearrangement joins TRBV29-1 to TRBJ2-3; 7 bases match TRBD2. Losses at the gene ends were 6 bases for V and 2 bases for J; bases not matched to a gene: 8. The CDR3 is 14 amino acids. The germline V gene has CDR1 SQVTM and CDR2 ANQGSEA. The CDR3 region is CSVTRGSNTDTQYF. As DNA, the CDR3 is TGCAGCGTCACGCGGGGGAGCAACACAGATACGCAGTATTTT.